This TCR beta chain is drawn from a study of blood T cell repertoires in COVID-19. Data came from immunoSEQ multiplex PCR; TCRdb stores just in-frame clones and leaves some out. The sample holds 93,000 or so clones, about 90% seen once. The V end was cut by 2 bases, the J end by 7 bases, with 11 bases between. The CDR3 covers 13 residues. Looked up from germline, CDR1 is MNHNS and CDR2 is SASEGT. Input material: peripheral blood. V and J are TRBV6-1 and TRBJ1-2; weak D call: TRBD1 (5 bases). The TCR comes from a human donor in a cohort sampled during active COVID-19. This CDR3 reads CASSESGSFGYTF. Written as DNA, the CDR3 is TGTGCCAGCAGTGAATCAGGGTCTTTTGGCTACACCTTC.